This T cell receptor delta chain was found in a study of gamma-delta T cells after stem cell transplantation. Per the germline V gene, CDR1 is TSWWSYY and CDR2 is QGS. The CDR3 contains 18 residues. The J segment lost 0 bases and the V segment lost 4 bases, leaving 10 bases of the junction unmatched. TCRdb re-processed the RT-PCR reads via CATT. The repertoire includes 10,000 to 13,000 delta-chain clones, around 42% of them detected once, and roughly 2.8% sits in the top ten. This clone is judged medium-sized. The receptor comes from a human donor. It is not recorded whose cells these are; they may come from a transplant donor. Sequences were obtained from gamma-delta T cells. The V and J genes are TRDV1 and TRDJ1; 11 nucleotides match TRDD3. The CDR3 is CALGGLRWGIPYTDKLIF. The CDR3 DNA sequence: TGTGCTCTTGGGGGACTACGCTGGGGGATACCCTACACCGATAAACTCATCTTT.